This entry is about one T cell receptor (beta chain). Its antigen remains unidentified. Base qualities are not provided; no much larger clone lies one nucleotide away. This entry belongs to a study of response to subunit inactivated influenza vaccine listed by TCRdb under 2018. The study in broad terms: Deep quantitative T cell receptor repertoire profiling was used in the study to track responses to a trivalent subunit inactivated influenza vaccine. The investigation overall reported the following: According to the authors, only a limited number of new T cells may be recruited by each seasonal influenza vaccination.

From the cysteine through the phenylalanine, the CDR3 covers 14 amino acids. The kept DNA is CDR3 alone, 42 bases in frame from the first base. V gives up 3 bases and J gives up 4 bases, and the segment between their germline ends measures 12 bases. Libraries were built with RT-PCR. The data were produced on an Illumina HiSeq 2500. Using fastp trimming at Q25 and MiXCR clonotype assembly, TCRdb reanalyzed the public sequencing data and kept in-frame beta chains. Rows merge per CDR3 protein into single entries with the most common DNA and genes. This sample lists about 530,000 distinct CDR3 sequences; roughly 12% were detected once. Approximately 10% of the sample is held by the ten biggest clonotypes.

This clonotype originated in a man aged 50 to 59 who received an inactivated influenza vaccine. Donor details come from another sample of the same person, matched by shared clones. The rearranged chain carries TRBV12-3 or TRBV12-4 and TRBJ1-2, and the D gene may be TRBD1, 6 bases matching. This sample comprised PBMCs from blood, obtained on the day of vaccination. The CDR3 reads as follows: CASSFGGRSYGYTF. The nucleotides read TGTGCCAGCAGTTTCGGGGGGCGCAGCTATGGCTACACCTTC.